This TCR beta chain was identified during a study of blood T cell repertoires in COVID-19. Study in general: The samples span acute and convalescent COVID-19 from the United States, Italy and Spain. PBMCs, B-cell-depleted T cells, or T cells were the source of the cDNA or gDNA that made up the material.

Per the authors' pipeline: Estimates of nucleated cell counts were drawn from the amplification of reference gene primers. Here immunoSEQ multiplex PCR was the method, and the copy in TCRdb shows in-frame clones only, minus some. The V and J calls and the clone size are those of that table, but D and trimming were determined from the DNA. The data contain a few hundred thousand clones, 70% to 90% of them seen just once; the ten biggest clones take up approximately 2%. CDR1 and CDR2 from the germline V gene are MNHEY and SVGEGT. Trimming stripped 4 bases from V and 2 bases from J, with 15 bases between. The CDR3 has 15 amino acids.

This chain joins TRBV6-2 or TRBV6-3 and TRBJ2-7, with unresolved D. The sample was peripheral blood. The TCR originated in a man between 25 and 39 years old with active or convalescent COVID-19. The CDR3 DNA sequence: TGTGCCAGCAGTTCACACACGAATAATCCCTACGAGCAGTACTTC. Protein sequence: CASSSHTNNPYEQYF.